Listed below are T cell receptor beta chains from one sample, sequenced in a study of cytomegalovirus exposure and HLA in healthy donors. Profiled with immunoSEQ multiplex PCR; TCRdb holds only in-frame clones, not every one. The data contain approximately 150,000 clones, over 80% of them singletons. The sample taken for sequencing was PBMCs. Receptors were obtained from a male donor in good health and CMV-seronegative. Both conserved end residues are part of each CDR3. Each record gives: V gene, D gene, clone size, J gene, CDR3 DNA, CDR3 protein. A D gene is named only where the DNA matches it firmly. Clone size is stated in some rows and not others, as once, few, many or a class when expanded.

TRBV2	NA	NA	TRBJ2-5	TGTGCCAGCAGGACGGGCGAGGGAGAGACCCAGTACTTC	CASRTGEGETQYF
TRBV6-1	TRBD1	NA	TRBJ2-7	TGTGCCAGCAGTGAAGGACAGGGGGCTTCTGTATTCTACGAGCAGTACTTC	CASSEGQGASVFYEQYF
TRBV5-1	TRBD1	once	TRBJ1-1	TGCGCCAGCAGCCTTGGGACAGGGGACACTGAAGCTTTCTTT	CASSLGTGDTEAFF
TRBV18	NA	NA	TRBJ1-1	TGTGCCAGCTCAGTCCGGGAAACTAGAGGGAACACTGAAGCTTTCTTT	CASSVRETRGNTEAFF
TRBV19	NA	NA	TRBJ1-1	TGTGCCAGTAGCTCGGGAGGGGGGCAGGGTGAAGCTTTCTTT	CASSSGGGQGEAFF
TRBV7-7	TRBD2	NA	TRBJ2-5	TGTGCCAGCAGCCCCGGTCCAGCGGGGGACCAAGAGACCCAGTACTTC	CASSPGPAGDQETQYF
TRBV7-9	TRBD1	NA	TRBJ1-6	TGTGCCAGCAGATCCGGGACAGGGACGGCACCCCTCCACTTT	CASRSGTGTAPLHF
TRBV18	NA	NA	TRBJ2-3	TGTGCCAGCTCACCGGGCATCAGGGGGACTAGCACAGATACGCAGTATTTT	CASSPGIRGTSTDTQYF
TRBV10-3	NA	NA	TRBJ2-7	TGTGCCATCAGTGTGGCAGGGAACCACGAGCAGTACTTC	CAISVAGNHEQYF
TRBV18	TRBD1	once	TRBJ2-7	TGTGCCAGCTCACCGAACAGGGGAGTCTACGAGCAGTACTTC	CASSPNRGVYEQYF
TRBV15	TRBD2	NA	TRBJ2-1	TGTGCCACCAGCCCTAGCTCGGGGGGGACCAGCTCCTACAATGAGCAGTTCTTC	CATSPSSGGTSSYNEQFF
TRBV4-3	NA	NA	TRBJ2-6	TGCGCCAGCAGCTCACAAACAGGGCTGACTGGGGCCAACGTCCTGACTTTC	CASSSQTGLTGANVLTF
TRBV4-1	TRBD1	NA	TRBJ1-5	TGCGCCAGCAGCCAAGAGGGCCACAGGGGGAGGCAGCCCCAGCATTTT	CASSQEGHRGRQPQHF
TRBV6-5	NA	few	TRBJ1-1	TGTGCCAGCAGTTACTCGGTCGGGGGGGGGACTGAAGCTTTCTTT	CASSYSVGGGTEAFF
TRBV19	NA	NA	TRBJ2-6	TGTGCCAGTTCGGACAGCTCTGGGGCCAACGTCCTGACTTTC	CASSDSSGANVLTF
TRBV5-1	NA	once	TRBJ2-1	TGCGCCAGCAGCTCAGAAGAAATTTCCTACAATGAGCAGTTCTTC	CASSSEEISYNEQFF
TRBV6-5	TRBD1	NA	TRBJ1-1	TGTGCCAGCAGCCATGGACAGGGTGAAGCTTTCTTT	CASSHGQGEAFF
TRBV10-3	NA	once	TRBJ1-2	TGTGCCATCACCCCGGGGGGAACTGGCTACACCTTC	CAITPGGTGYTF
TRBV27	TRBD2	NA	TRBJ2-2	TGTGCCAGCAGTGATCTTTCGGGAGCGGGGGGAAACACCGGGGAGCTGTTTTTT	CASSDLSGAGGNTGELFF
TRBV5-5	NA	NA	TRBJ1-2	TGTGCCAGCAGCCCGGTGACAGTCGGCTGGGGCTACACCTTC	CASSPVTVGWGYTF
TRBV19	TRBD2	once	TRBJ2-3	TGTGCCAGTTCCACGGGGGGAACCACAGATACGCAGTATTTT	CASSTGGTTDTQYF
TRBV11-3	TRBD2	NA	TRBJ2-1	TGTGCCAGCAGCCTCGGGGGGGTTAGCCATGAGCAGTTCTTC	CASSLGGVSHEQFF
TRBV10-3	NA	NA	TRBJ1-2	TGTGCCATCAGTGATATTAACTATGGCTACACCTTC	CAISDINYGYTF
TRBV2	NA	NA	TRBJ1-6	TGTGCCAGCAGTGACGAGTATTCACCCCTCCACTTT	CASSDEYSPLHF
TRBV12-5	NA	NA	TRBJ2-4	TGTGCTAGTTCAACTGTAGCCAAAAACATTCAGTACTTC	CASSTVAKNIQYF
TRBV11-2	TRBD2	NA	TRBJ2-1	TGCGCCAGCAGCTTATACAGCGGGGGGAAAAGCTCCTACAATGAGCAGTTCTTC	CASSLYSGGKSSYNEQFF
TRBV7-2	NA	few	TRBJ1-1	TGTGCCAGCAGCTTAGAGCCGGGGGAGGACACTGAAGCTTTCTTT	CASSLEPGEDTEAFF
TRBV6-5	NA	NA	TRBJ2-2	TGTGCCAGCAGTTACTCGAGGCCGGGAACCGGGGAGCTGTTTTTT	CASSYSRPGTGELFF
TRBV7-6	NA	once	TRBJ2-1	TGTGCCAGCAGCTATACGGGACAAGTCGATGAGCAGTTCTTC	CASSYTGQVDEQFF
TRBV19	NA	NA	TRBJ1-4	TGTGCCACCCGGACTGATGAAACTAATGAAAAACTGTTTTTT	CATRTDETNEKLFF
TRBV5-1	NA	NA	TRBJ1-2	TGCGCCAGCAGCCCGGAAGGGGGGGCCACGGGTGGCTACACCTTC	CASSPEGGATGGYTF
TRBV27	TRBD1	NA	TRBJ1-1	TGTGCCAGCAGTTCGCCACAGGGGCGCACTGAAGCTTTCTTT	CASSSPQGRTEAFF
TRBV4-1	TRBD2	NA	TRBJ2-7	TGCGCCAGCAGCCAAACCCCGGGACTAGCGGCCTACGAGCAGTACTTC	CASSQTPGLAAYEQYF
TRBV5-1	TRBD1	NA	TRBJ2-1	TGCGCCAGCAGCTATCAGGGGGAAGGACAAGGCAATGAGCAGTTCTTC	CASSYQGEGQGNEQFF
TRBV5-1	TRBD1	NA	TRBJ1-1	TGCGCCAGCAGCTTGTTACCCGGGACAGATGGCACTGAAGCTTTCTTT	CASSLLPGTDGTEAFF
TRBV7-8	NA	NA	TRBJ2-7	TGTGCCAGCAGCTTAGTATACAGGGCCATTCTGGGGGCGCAGTACTTC	CASSLVYRAILGAQYF
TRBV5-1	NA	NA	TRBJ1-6	TGCGCCAGCAGCTTGTATAGTAATTCACCCCTCCACTTT	CASSLYSNSPLHF
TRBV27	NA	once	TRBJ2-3	TGTGCCAGCAGTTTGCCAGGCCGGGATACGCAGTATTTT	CASSLPGRDTQYF
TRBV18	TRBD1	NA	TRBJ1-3	TGTGCCAGCTCACCGGGACAGGGCTCTGGAAACACCATATATTTT	CASSPGQGSGNTIYF
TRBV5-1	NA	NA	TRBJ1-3	TGCGCCAGCAGCCAGAGTGGGGCCTTCTCTGGAAACACCATATATTTT	CASSQSGAFSGNTIYF
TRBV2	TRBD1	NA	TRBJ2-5	TGTGCCAGCAGTGAAGATGGCAGGGGGTACCAAGAGACCCAGTACTTC	CASSEDGRGYQETQYF
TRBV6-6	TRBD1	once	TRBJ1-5	TGTGCCAGCAGTGTTCAAGGGGACAGGTTTTTTCAGCCCCAGCATTTT	CASSVQGDRFFQPQHF
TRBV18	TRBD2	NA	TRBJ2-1	TGTGCCAGCTCACCACCGGGCCTGCGGGGGGCACAGGGTGAGCAGTTCTTC	CASSPPGLRGAQGEQFF
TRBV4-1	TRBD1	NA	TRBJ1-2	TGCGCCAGACTCCCCCAGGGGGCGACTGGCTACACCTTC	CARLPQGATGYTF
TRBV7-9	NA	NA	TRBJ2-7	TGTGCCACCCCGACAGGTGGCGAGTACGAGCAGTACTTC	CATPTGGEYEQYF
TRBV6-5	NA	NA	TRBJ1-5	TGTGCCAGCAGCCCGTACATGGGGGCGGACCAGCCCCAGCATTTT	CASSPYMGADQPQHF
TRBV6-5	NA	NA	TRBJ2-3	TGTGCCAGCCAACGGGGTACAGATACGCAGTATTTT	CASQRGTDTQYF
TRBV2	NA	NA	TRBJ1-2	TGTGCCAGCTTACAGTCTCCGGGAATCTACTATGGCTACACCTTC	CASLQSPGIYYGYTF
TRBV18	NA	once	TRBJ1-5	TGTGCCAGCTCGCCGGACAGTAGCAATCAGCCCCAGCATTTT	CASSPDSSNQPQHF
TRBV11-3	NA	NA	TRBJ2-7	TGTGCCAGCAGCTTAGGGTCGGAGTACGAGCAGTACTTC	CASSLGSEYEQYF